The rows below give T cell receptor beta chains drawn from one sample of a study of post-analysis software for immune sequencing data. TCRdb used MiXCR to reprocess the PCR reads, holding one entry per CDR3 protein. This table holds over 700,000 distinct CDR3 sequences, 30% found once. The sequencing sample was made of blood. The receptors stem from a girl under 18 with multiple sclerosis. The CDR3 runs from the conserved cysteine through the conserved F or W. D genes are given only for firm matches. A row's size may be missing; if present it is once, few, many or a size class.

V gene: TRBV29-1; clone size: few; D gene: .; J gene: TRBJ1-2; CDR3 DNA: TGCAGCGTTGAACTTCTGGCCGGGGACTATGGCTACACCTTC; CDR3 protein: CSVELLAGDYGYTF
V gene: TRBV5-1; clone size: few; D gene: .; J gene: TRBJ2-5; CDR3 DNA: TGCGCCAGCAGCCCGGAACGGGGGATCGTCAGACAAGAGACCCAGTACTTC; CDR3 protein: CASSPERGIVRQETQYF
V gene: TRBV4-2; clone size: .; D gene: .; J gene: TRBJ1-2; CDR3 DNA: TGTGCCAGCACTGACAGCCTTAACTATGGCTACACCTTC; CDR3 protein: CASTDSLNYGYTF
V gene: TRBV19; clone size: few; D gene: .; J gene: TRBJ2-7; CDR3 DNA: TGTGCCAGCCGAAATCGAGCCAAGGCATTGATCTACGAGCAGTACTTC; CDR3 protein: CASRNRAKALIYEQYF
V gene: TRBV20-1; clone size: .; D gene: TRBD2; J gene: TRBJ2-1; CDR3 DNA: TGCAGTGCTCAACGGGGACTAGCGGCCTACAATGAGCAGTTCTTC; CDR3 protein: CSAQRGLAAYNEQFF
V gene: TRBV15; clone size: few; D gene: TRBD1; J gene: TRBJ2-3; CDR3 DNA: TGTGCCATAACGATTGGGACAGGGGAGGGAGATACGCAGTATTTT; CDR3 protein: CAITIGTGEGDTQYF
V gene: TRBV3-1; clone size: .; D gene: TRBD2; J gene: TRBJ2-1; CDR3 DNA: TGTGCCAGCCGCCTTACTAGCGGGAGGTCACATGAGCAGTTCTTC; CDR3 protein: CASRLTSGRSHEQFF
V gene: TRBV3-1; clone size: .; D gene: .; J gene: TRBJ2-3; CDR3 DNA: TGTGCCAGCAGCCCGCGGGCGTTTGGAGATACGCAGTATTTT; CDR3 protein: CASSPRAFGDTQYF
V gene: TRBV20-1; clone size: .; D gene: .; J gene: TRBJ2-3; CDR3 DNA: TGCAGTGGGGCTCGGACAGTTGCCACAGATACGCAGTATTTT; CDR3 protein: CSGARTVATDTQYF
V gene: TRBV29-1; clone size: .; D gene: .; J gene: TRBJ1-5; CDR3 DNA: TGCAGCGCCTCGTACGGGCGGTCGCAGCCCCAGCATTTT; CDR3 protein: CSASYGRSQPQHF
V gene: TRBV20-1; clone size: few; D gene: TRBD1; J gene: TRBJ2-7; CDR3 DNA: TGCAGTGCTTACAGGGGTGGCGAGCAGTACTTC; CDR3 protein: CSAYRGGEQYF
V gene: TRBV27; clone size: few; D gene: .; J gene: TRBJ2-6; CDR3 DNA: TGTGCCAGCAGTACACTCAGGGGCCCCGGGGCTGGGGCCAACGTCCTGACTTTC; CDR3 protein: CASSTLRGPGAGANVLTF
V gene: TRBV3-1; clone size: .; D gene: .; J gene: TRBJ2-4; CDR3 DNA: TGTGCCAGCAGCCAAGACGCGGGGCCTCTAGCCAAAAACATTCAGTACTTC; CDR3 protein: CASSQDAGPLAKNIQYF
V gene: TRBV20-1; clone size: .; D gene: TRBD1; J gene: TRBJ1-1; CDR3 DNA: TGCAGTGCCAACGACAGGGTGGGCACTGAAGCTTTCTTT; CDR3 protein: CSANDRVGTEAFF
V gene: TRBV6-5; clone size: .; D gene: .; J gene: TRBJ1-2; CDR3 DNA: TGTGCCAGCAGCCCCATCGGGGGAGCGATTGCCCTTGGCTACACCTTC; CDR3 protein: CASSPIGGAIALGYTF
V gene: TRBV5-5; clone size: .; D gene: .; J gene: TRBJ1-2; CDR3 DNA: TGTGCCAGCAGCTTTCCTACAGGGTCCGCTTCTGGCTACACCTTC; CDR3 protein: CASSFPTGSASGYTF
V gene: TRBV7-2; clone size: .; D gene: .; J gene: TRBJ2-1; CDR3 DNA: TGTGCCAGCAGCTTAGGCCCCAGGGCGAATGAGCAGTTCTTC; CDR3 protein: CASSLGPRANEQFF
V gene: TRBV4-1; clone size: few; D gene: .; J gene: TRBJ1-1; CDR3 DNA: TGCGCCAGCAGCCAAACCCAGGCCCTGAACACTGAAGCTTTCTTT; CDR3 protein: CASSQTQALNTEAFF
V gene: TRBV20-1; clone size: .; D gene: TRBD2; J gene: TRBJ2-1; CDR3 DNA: TGCAGTGCTAGAGGACTAGCGGGAGTGATGAATGAGCAGTTCTTC; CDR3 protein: CSARGLAGVMNEQFF
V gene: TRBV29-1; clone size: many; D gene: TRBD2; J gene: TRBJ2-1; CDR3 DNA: TGCAGCGTAGGACTGGGAGGGGCGGGAGTAAATGAGCAGTTCTTC; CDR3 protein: CSVGLGGAGVNEQFF
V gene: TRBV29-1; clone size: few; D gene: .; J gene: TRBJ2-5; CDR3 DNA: TGCAGCGTTGTTCAAGCATTGGGGGAGACCCAGTACTTC; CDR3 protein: CSVVQALGETQYF
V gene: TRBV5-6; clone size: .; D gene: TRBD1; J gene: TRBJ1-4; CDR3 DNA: TGTGCCAGCAGCTTGGAGGAGGCCAGGGGGAATGAAAAACTGTTTTTT; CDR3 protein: CASSLEEARGNEKLFF
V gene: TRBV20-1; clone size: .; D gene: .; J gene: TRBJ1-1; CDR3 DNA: TGCAGTGCCAAGGGGGGGGGGATAAGCACTGAAGCTTTCTTT; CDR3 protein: CSAKGGGISTEAFF
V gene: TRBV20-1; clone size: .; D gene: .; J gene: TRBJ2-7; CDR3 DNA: TGCAGTGCCCTGAGGGCGGCGAGCTCCTACGAGCAGTACTTC; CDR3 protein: CSALRAASSYEQYF
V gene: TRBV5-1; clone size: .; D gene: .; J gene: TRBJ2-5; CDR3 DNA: TGCGCCAGCAGCTCGGACCCGTCCGGGACATCGCTCCTGAGGGGGACCCAGTACTTC; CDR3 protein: CASSSDPSGTSLLRGTQYF
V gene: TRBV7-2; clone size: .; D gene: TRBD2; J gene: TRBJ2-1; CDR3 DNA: TGTGCCAGCAGCCCCGACTCCGGGACTAGCAGTAATGAGCAGTTCTTC; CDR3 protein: CASSPDSGTSSNEQFF
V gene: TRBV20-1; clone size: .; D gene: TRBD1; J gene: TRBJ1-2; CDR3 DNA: TGCAGTGGGGGGGCTGGGACAGGAGGCTACACCTTC; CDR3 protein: CSGGAGTGGYTF
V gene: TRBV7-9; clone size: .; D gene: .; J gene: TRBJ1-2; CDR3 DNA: TGTGCCAGCACCTTAGGGGGTCTCTATGGCTACACCTTC; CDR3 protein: CASTLGGLYGYTF
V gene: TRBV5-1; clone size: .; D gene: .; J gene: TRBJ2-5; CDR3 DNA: TGCGCCAGCAGCTTGACCGACAGGTCCGAGACCCAGTACTTC; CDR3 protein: CASSLTDRSETQYF
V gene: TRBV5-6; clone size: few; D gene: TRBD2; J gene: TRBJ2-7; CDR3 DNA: TGTGCCAGCAGAAGGACTAGCGGGAGGGCCTACGAGCAGTACTTC; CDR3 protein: CASRRTSGRAYEQYF
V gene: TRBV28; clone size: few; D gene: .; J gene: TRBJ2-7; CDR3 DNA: TGTGCCAGCGGTAATGTGGGGGACGAGCAGTACTTC; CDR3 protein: CASGNVGDEQYF
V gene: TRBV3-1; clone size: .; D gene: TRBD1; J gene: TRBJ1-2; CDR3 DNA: TGTGCCAGCAGAGCCGGGACAGCTTATGGCTACACCTTC; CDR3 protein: CASRAGTAYGYTF
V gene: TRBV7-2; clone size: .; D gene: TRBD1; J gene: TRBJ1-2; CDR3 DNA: TGTGCCAGCAGCTTAGTCTGGGCAGGGGGCGTTGGCTACACCTTC; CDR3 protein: CASSLVWAGGVGYTF
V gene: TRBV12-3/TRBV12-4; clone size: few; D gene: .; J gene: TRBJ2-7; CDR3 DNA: TGTGCCAGCAGTTTAAATCCCAGCTCCTACGAGCAGTACTTC; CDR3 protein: CASSLNPSSYEQYF
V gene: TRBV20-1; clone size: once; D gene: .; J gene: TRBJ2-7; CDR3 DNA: TGCAGTGCTAGGCCACTACAGGGAACCTACGAGCAGTACTTC; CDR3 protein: CSARPLQGTYEQYF
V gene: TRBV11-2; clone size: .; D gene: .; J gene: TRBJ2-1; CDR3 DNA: TGTGCCAGCAGGGACGGCCGATACAATGAGCAGTTCTTC; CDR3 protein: CASRDGRYNEQFF
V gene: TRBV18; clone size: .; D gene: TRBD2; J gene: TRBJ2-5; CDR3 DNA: TGTGCCAGCTCACCACTTCCAGCGGGGGCCAATGAGCAGTACTTC; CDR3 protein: CASSPLPAGANEQYF
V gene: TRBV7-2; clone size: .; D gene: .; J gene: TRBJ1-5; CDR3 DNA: TGTGCCAGCAGCTTATCCGCGACAGAGAATCAGCCCCAGCATTTT; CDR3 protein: CASSLSATENQPQHF
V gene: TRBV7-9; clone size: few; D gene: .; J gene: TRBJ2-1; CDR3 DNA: TGTGCCAGCAGCTCGGACTATCTATCGGAAGATGAGCAGTTCTTC; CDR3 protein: CASSSDYLSEDEQFF
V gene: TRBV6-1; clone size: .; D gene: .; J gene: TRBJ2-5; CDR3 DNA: TGTGCCAGCAGTGGTGCTCCGTACCAAGAGACCCAGTACTTC; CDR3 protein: CASSGAPYQETQYF
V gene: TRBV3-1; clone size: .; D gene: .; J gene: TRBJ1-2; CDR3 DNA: TGTGCCAGCAGCCAATTGTTGGGCGCACAAAGGGAGCTTTATGGCTACACCTTC; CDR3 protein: CASSQLLGAQRELYGYTF
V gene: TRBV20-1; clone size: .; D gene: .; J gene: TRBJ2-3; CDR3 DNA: TGCAGTGCTAGAACTGCTGGGGCCAGTGATACGCAGTATTTT; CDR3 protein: CSARTAGASDTQYF
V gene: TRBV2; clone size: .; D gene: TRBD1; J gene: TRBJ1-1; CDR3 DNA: TGTGCCAGCAGCAGACAGGGCGCCACTGGAGCTTTCTTT; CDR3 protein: CASSRQGATGAFF
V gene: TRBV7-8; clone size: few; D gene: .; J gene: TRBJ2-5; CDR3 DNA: TGTGCCAGCAGCTTAAGTAGGACATTTGAGACCCAGTACTTC; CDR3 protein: CASSLSRTFETQYF
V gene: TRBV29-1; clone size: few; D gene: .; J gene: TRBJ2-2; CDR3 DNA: TGCAGCGTTGAAACGGGGGCGGACACCGGGGAGCTGTTTTTT; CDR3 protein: CSVETGADTGELFF
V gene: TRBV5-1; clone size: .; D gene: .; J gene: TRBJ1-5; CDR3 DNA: TGCGCCAGCAGCTTGGATGCAGGGGATCAGCCCCAGCATTTT; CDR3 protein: CASSLDAGDQPQHF
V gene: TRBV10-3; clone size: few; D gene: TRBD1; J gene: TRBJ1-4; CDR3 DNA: TGTGCCATCAGTGCCCTCGGACAGGGGGGTGAAAAACTGTTTTTT; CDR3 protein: CAISALGQGGEKLFF